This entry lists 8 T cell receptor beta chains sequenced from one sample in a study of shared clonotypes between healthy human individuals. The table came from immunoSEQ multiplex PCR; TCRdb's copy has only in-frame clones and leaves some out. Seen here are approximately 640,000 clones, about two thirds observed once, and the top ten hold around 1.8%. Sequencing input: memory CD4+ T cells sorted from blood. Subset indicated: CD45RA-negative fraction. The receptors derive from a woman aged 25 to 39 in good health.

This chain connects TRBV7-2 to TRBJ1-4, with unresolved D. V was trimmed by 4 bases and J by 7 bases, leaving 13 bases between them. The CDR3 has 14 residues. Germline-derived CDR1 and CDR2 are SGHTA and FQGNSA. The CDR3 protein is CASSSQRSREKLFF. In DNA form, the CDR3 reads TGTGCCAGCAGCTCACAGAGGAGCCGTGAAAAACTGTTTTTT.

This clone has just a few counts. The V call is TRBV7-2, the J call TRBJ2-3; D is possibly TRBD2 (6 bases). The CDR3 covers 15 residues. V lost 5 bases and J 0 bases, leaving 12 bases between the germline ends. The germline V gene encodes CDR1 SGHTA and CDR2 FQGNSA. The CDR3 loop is CASSADYLSTDTQYF. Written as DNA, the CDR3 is TGTGCCAGCAGCGCGGACTACTTAAGCACAGATACGCAGTATTTT.

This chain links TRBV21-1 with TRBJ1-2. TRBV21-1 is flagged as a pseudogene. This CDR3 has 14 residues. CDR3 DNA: TGTGCCAGCAGCAAAGCGGGGTCAAACTATGGCTACACCTTC. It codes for CASSKAGSNYGYTF.

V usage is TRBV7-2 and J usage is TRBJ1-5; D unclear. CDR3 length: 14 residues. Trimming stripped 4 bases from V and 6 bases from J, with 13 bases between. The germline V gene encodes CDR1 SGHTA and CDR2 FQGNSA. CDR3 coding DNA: TGTGCCAGCAGCTCCAAGGGCGGTGGTCAGCCCCAGCATTTT. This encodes CASSSKGGGQPQHF.

CDR3 region: CASSSAGHPGTEAFF. Here the CDR3 DNA reads TGCGCCAGCAGTTCTGCCGGGCACCCGGGCACTGAAGCTTTCTTT. The chain couples TRBV5-1 to TRBJ1-1; D unresolved. Germline assignment: CDR1 SGHRS and CDR2 YFSETQ. The V gene lost 5 bases and the J gene lost 4 bases, with 18 bases spanning the gap. The CDR3 runs 15 residues.

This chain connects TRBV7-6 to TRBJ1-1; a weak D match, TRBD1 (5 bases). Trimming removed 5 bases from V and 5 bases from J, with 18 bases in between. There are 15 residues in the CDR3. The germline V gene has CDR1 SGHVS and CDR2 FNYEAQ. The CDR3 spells CASSPPGGSGTEAFF. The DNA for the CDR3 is TGTGCCAGCAGCCCCCCCGGCGGCTCAGGGACTGAAGCTTTCTTT.

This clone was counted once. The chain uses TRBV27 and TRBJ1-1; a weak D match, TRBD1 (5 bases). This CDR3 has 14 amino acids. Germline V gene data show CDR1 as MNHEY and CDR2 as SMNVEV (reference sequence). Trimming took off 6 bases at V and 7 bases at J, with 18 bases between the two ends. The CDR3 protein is CASSHGRRGVEAFF. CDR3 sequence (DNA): TGTGCCAGCAGCCATGGCCGGCGGGGGGTTGAAGCTTTCTTT.

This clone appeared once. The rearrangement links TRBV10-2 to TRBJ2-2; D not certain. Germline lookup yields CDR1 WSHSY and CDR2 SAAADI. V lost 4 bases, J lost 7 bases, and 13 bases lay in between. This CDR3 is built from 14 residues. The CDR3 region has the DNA TGCGCCAGCAGTGTAGTACTAAAGGGCGGGGAGCTGTTTTTT. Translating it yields CASSVVLKGGELFF.